Each of the 11 T cell receptor beta chains below was sequenced from the same sample in a study of T cells expressing NK-cell markers. TCRdb re-called the 5' RACE reads; every CDR3 protein appears as one record, without DNA. This sample contains some 410,000 distinct CDR3 sequences. The sequenced sample was blood T cells: a sorted CD56 or NKG2C T cell subset, CD4+ or CD8+ T cells, or bulk PBMC T cells (not recorded which). The receptors here all came from a woman aged 18-70 years in good health.

The rearrangement uses TRBV7-2 and TRBJ1-1; the TRBD1 assignment by TCRdb is unverifiable without DNA. Germline V CDR1 and CDR2: SGHTA, FQGNSA. The CDR3 is 15 amino acids. CDR3 sequence reads: CASTPGGQRAEKAFF.

The chain recombines TRBV28 with TRBJ1-1; TCRdb names TRBD1, which stays unverified in the absence of DNA. The germline V gene encodes CDR1 MDHEN and CDR2 SYDVKM. The CDR3 loop spans 14 amino acids. The chain's CDR3 is CASSSGQYHTEAFF.

The rearrangement links TRBV30 to TRBJ2-3. Germline V lookup: CDR1 GTSNPN, CDR2 SVGIG (reference sequence). The CDR3 has 13 residues. CDR3 residues: CAWSGKSTDTQYF.

The V call is TRBV12-3 or TRBV12-4, the J call TRBJ2-2. This CDR3 spans 13 amino acids. CDR3 residues: CASSFHSPGELFF.

This chain connects TRBV30 to TRBJ1-1; TCRdb proposes TRBD1, but this gene call is untestable without DNA. Per germline, CDR1 GTSNPN and CDR2 SVGIG (reference sequence). This CDR3 has 13 residues. CDR3: CAWSVRGLTEAFF.

The chain is built from TRBV12-3 or TRBV12-4 and TRBJ1-6; the TCRdb D gene call, TRBD1, has no DNA to confirm it. CDR3 length: 16 residues. The CDR3 loop reads CASSAPKSSYNSPLHF.

The genes are TRBV27 and TRBJ2-7; TCRdb's D call, TRBD1, is unchecked because there is no DNA. Germline assignment: CDR1 MNHEY and CDR2 SMNVEV (reference sequence). This CDR3 has 16 amino acids. Here the CDR3 reads CASSLDTTGVAYEQYF.

This rearrangement joins TRBV19 to TRBJ1-1. Germline V gives CDR1 LNHDA, CDR2 SQIVND (reference sequence). The CDR3 covers 12 residues. The CDR3 loop is CASGERFTEAFF.

This chain joins TRBV20-1 and TRBJ1-2. CDR1 is DFQATT, CDR2 SNEGSKA, per germline (reference sequence). CDR3 size: 13 residues. CDR3 in amino acids: CSASPALLYGYTF.

This sequence joins TRBV14 and TRBJ1-1. Germline CDR1 and CDR2: SGHDN and FVKESK. The length of the CDR3 is 17 residues. CDR3 sequence: CASSQLPRGRLNTEAFF.

The chain combines TRBV6-4 with TRBJ2-3; TCRdb calls TRBD2, which cannot be checked without DNA. This CDR3 is 14 amino acids long. Per the germline V gene, CDR1 is MRHNA and CDR2 is SNTAGT. Here the CDR3 reads CASSGGGASDTQYF.